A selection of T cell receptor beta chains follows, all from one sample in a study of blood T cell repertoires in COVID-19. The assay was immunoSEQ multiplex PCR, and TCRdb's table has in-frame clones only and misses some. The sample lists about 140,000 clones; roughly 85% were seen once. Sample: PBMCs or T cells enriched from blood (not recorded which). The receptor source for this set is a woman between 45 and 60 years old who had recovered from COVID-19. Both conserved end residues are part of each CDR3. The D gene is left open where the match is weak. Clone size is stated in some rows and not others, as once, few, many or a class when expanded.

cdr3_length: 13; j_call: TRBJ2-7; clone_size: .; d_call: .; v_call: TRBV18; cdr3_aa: CASSRDTLSEQYF; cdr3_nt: TGTGCCAGCTCCCGAGACACCTTAAGCGAGCAGTACTTC
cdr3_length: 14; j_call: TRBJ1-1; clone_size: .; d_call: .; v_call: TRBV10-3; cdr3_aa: CAISGFSGNTEAFF; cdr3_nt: TGTGCCATCAGCGGGTTTTCGGGGAACACTGAAGCTTTCTTT
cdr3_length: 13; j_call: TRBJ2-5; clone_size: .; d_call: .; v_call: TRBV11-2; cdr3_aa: CASSDYGKETQYF; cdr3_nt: TGTGCCAGCTCGGACTACGGTAAAGAGACCCAGTACTTC
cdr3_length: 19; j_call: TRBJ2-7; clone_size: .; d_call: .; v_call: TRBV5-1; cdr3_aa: CASSPTGDSSGPLRFEQYF; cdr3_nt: TGCGCCAGCAGCCCTACGGGGGACTCTTCAGGCCCCCTAAGGTTTGAGCAGTACTTC
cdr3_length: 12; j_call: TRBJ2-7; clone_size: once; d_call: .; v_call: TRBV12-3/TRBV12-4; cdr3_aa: CASSLTVEQQYF; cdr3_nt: TGTGCCAGCAGTTTGACAGTGGAGCAGCAGTACTTC
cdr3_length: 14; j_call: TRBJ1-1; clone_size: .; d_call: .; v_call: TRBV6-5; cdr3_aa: CASSYGRVDTEAFF; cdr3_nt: TGTGCCAGCAGTTACGGCAGGGTGGACACTGAAGCTTTCTTT
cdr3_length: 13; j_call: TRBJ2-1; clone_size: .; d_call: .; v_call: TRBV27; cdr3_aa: CASSGGSYNEQFF; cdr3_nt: TGTGCCAGCAGCGGGGGATCCTACAATGAGCAGTTCTTC
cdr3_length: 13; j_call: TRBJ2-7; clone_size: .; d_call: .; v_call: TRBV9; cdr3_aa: CASSPRWRPEQYF; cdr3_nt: TGTGCCAGCAGCCCACGTTGGAGGCCCGAGCAGTACTTC
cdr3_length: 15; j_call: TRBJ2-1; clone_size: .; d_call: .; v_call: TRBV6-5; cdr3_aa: CASSPTGRDYNEQFF; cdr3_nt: TGTGCCAGCAGCCCGACAGGCCGCGATTACAATGAGCAGTTCTTC
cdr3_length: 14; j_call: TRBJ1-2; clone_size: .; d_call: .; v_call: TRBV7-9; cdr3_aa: CASSLGRANYGYTF; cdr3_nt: TGTGCCAGCAGCTTAGGCAGGGCCAACTATGGCTACACCTTC
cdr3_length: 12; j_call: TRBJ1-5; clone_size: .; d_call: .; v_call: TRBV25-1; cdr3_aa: CASRSGNQPQHF; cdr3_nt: TGTGCCAGCCGTTCGGGCAATCAGCCCCAGCATTTT
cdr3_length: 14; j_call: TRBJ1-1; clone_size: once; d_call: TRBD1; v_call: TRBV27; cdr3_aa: CASSSGQGWSEAFF; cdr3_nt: TGTGCCAGCAGTTCCGGACAGGGGTGGTCTGAAGCTTTCTTT
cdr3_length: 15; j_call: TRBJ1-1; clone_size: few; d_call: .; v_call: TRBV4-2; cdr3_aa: CASSPPQGMNTEAFF; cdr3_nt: TGTGCCAGCAGCCCCCCGCAGGGCATGAACACTGAAGCTTTCTTT